This T cell receptor beta chain comes out of a study of identical twins. The study's findings and limits: Zero-insertion findings could be partly confounded by invariant cells (MAIT and iNKT cells). Whereas memory repertoires showed no such difference, abundant cord blood beta clonotypes carried fewer insertions. For monozygotic twins, models underestimated out-of-frame TCR alpha sharing.

This clonotype appeared many times. Its antigen is as yet unknown. Germline V gene lookup returns CDR1 SGHTA and CDR2 FQGNSA. Trimming took 7 bases from V and 1 from J; bases not matched to a gene: 10. The CDR3 sequence is 15 residues long. After template switching added a universal primer site, the resulting cDNA carried unique molecular identifiers. TCRdb redid the calling of the 5' RACE reads with MiXCR, one entry per CDR3 protein. Among more than 200,000 distinct CDR3 sequences listed, over 12% were seen once. The origin of this receptor is a young woman in good health. The sequencing input was memory (CD45RO+) T cells sorted from blood. The chain carries TRBV7-2 and TRBJ2-7; 7 nucleotides match TRBD2. CDR3 region: CASTRTSAASYEQYF. The DNA of the CDR3 is TGTGCCAGCACCCGAACTAGCGCCGCTTCCTACGAGCAGTACTTC.